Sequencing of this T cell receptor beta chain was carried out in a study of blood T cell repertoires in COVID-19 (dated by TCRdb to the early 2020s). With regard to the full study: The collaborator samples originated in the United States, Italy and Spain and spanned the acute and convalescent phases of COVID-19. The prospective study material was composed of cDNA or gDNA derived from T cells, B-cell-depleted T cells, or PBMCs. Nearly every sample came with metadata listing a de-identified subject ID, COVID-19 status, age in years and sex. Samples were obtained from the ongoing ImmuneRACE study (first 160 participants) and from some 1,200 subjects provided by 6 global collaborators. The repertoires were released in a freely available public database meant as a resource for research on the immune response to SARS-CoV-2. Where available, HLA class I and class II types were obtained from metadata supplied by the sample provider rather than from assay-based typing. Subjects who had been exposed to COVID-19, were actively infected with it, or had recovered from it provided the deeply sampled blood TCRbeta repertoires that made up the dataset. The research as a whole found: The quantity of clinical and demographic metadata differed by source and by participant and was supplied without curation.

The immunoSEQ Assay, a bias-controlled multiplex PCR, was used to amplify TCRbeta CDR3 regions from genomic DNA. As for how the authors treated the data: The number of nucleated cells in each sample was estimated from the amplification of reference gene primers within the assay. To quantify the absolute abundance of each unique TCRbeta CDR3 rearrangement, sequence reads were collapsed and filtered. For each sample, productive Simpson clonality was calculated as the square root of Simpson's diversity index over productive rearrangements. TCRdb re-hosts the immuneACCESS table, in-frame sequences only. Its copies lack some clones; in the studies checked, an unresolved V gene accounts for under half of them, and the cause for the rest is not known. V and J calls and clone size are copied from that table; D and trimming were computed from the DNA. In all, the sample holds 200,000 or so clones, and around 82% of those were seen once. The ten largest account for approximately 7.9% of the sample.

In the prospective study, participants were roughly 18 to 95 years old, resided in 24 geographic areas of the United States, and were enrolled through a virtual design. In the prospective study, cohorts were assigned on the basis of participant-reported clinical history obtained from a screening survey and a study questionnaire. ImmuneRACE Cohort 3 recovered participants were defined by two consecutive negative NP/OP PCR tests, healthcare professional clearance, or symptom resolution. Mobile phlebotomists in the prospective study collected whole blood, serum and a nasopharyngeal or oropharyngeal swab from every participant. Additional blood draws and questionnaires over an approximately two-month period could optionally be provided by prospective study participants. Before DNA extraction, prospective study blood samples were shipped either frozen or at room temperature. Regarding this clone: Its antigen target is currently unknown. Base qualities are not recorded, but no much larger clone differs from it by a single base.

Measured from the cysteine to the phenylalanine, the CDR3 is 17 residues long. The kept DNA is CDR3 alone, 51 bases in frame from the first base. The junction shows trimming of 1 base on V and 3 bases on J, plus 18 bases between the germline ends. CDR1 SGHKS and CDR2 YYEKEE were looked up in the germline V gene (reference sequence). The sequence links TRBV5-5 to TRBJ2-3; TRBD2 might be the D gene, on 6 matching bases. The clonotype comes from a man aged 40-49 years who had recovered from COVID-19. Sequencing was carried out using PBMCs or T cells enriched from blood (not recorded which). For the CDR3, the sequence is CASSLSPPGSLTDTQYF. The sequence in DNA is TGTGCCAGCAGCTTGTCCCCCCCCGGGAGCCTAACAGATACGCAGTATTTT.